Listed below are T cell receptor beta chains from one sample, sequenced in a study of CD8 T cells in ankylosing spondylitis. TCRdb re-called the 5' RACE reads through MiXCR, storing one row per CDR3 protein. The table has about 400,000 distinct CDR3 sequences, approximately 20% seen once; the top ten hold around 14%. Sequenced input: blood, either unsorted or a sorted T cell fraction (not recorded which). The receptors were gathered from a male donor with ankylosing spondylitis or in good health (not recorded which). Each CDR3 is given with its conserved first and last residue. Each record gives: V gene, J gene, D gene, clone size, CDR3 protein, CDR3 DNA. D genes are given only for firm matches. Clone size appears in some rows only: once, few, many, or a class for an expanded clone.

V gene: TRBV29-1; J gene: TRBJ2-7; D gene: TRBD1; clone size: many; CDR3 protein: CSVETGGSYEQYF; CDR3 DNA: TGCAGCGTTGAAACAGGGGGCTCCTACGAGCAGTACTTC
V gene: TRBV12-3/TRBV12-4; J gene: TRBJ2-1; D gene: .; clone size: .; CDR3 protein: CASSLLGQGNYNEQFF; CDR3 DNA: TGTGCCAGCAGTTTACTGGGGCAGGGTAATTACAATGAGCAGTTCTTC
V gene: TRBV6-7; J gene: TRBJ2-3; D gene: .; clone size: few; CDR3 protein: CASSYSRGRDTDTQYF; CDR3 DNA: TGTGCCAGCAGTTACTCCCGGGGGCGGGACACAGATACGCAGTATTTT
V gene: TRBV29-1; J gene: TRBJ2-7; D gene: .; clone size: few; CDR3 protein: CSVGFGGPDSYEQYF; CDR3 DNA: TGCAGCGTTGGCTTCGGGGGCCCCGACTCCTACGAGCAGTACTTC
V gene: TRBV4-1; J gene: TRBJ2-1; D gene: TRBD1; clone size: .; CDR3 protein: CASSQVGTANEQFF; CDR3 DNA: TGCGCCAGCAGCCAAGTCGGGACAGCCAATGAGCAGTTCTTC
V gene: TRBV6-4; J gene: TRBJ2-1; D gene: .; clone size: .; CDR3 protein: CASSDHPGTGEFF; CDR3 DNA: TGTGCCAGCAGTGACCACCCCGGGACGGGGGAGTTCTTC
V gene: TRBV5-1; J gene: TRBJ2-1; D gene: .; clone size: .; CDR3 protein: CATRDGNRNEQFF; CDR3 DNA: TGCGCCACCCGAGATGGGAACCGCAATGAGCAGTTCTTC
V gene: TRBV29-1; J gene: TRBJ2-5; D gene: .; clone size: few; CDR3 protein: CSVEVRDYQETQYF; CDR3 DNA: TGCAGCGTTGAGGTTAGGGACTACCAAGAGACCCAGTACTTC
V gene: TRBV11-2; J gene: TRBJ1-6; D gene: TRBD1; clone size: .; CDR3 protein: CASSHGQGTGSPLHF; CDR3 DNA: TGTGCCAGCAGCCACGGACAGGGAACGGGTTCACCCCTCCACTTT
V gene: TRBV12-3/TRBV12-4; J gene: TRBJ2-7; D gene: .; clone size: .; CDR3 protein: CASSAYRDGPYEQYF; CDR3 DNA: TGTGCCAGCAGTGCCTACAGGGACGGACCCTACGAGCAGTACTTC
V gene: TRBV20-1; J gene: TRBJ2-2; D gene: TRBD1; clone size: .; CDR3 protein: CSAESWGDRVPLEDTGELFF; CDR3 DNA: TGCAGTGCCGAATCCTGGGGGGACAGGGTGCCCCTCGAGGACACCGGGGAGCTGTTTTTT
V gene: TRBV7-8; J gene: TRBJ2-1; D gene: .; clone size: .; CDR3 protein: CASSLRPGVYNEQFF; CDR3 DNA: TGTGCCAGCAGCTTACGCCCGGGGGTATACAATGAGCAGTTCTTC
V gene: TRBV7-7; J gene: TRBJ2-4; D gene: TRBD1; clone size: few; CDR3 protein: CASSPPTGSGNIQYF; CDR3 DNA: TGTGCTAGCAGCCCCCCGACAGGGTCTGGAAACATTCAGTACTTC
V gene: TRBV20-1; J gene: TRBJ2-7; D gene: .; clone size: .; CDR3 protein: CSARGDTTYEQYF; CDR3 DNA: TGCAGTGCTAGAGGGGACACGACCTACGAGCAGTACTTC
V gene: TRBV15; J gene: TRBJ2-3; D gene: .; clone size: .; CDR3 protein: CATSSLGTDTQYF; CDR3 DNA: TGTGCCACCAGCAGTCTCGGGACAGATACGCAGTATTTT
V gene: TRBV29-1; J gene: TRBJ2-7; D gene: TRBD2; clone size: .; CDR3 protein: CSVESGGPGYEQYF; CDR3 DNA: TGCAGCGTAGAAAGCGGGGGGCCCGGGTACGAGCAGTACTTC
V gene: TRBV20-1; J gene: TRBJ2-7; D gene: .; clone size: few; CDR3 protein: CSAEDPTGLTSYEQYF; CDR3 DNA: TGCAGTGCTGAGGATCCCACGGGACTGACCTCCTACGAGCAGTACTTC
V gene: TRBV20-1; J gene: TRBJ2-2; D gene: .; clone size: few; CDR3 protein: CSARGTANTGELFF; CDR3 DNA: TGCAGTGCTAGAGGGACAGCGAACACCGGGGAGCTGTTTTTT
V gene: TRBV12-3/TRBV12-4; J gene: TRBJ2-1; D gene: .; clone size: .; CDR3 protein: CASSFGAANEQFF; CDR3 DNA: TGTGCCAGCAGTTTTGGGGCTGCGAATGAGCAGTTCTTC
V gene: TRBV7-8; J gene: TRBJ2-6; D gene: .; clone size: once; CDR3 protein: CASSFVGALVANVLTF; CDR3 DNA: TGTGCCAGCAGCTTCGTCGGGGCCCTGGTGGCCAACGTCCTGACTTTC
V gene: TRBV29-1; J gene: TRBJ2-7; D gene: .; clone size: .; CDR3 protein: CSVEAGLGEQYF; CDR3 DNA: TGCAGCGTTGAAGCCGGCTTGGGCGAGCAGTACTTC
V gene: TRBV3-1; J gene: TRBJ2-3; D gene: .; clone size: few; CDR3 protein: CASSQGGLYTDTQYF; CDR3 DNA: TGTGCCAGCAGCCAAGGCGGGTTATACACAGATACGCAGTATTTT
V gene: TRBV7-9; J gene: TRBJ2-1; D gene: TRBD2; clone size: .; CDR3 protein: CASSLELAGTEQFF; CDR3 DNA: TGTGCCAGCAGCTTAGAACTAGCGGGAACCGAGCAGTTCTTC
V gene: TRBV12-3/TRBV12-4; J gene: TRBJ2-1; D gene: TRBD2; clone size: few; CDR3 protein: CATYLAGGRNEQFF; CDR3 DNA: TGTGCCACATACTTAGCGGGGGGACGCAATGAGCAGTTCTTC
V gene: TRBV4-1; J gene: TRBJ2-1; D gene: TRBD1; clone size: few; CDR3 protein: CASSQAGTGIMDEQFF; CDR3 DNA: TGCGCCAGCAGCCAAGCCGGGACAGGGATTATGGATGAGCAGTTCTTC
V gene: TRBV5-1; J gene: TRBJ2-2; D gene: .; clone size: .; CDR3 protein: CASSSVRNTGELFF; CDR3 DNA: TGCGCCAGCAGCTCGGTCCGGAACACCGGGGAGCTGTTTTTT
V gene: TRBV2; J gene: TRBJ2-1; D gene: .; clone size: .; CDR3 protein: CASPGGTYNEQFF; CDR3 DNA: TGTGCCAGTCCCGGGGGCACCTACAATGAGCAGTTCTTC
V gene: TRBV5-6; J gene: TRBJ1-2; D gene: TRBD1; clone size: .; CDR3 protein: CASSWRTGGVNYGYTF; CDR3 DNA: TGTGCCAGCAGCTGGAGGACAGGGGGTGTAAACTATGGCTACACCTTC
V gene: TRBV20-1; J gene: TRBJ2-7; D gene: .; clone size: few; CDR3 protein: CSARDVMGPLDEQYF; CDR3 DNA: TGCAGTGCTAGAGACGTAATGGGTCCCCTAGACGAGCAGTACTTC
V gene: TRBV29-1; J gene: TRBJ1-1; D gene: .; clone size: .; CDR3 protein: CSVEGGGGTEAFF; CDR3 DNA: TGCAGCGTTGAAGGAGGCGGGGGGACTGAAGCTTTCTTT
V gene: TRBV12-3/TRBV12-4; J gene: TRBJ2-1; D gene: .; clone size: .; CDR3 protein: CASSPSTVGEQFF; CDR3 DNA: TGTGCCAGCAGCCCCTCGACAGTGGGTGAGCAGTTCTTC
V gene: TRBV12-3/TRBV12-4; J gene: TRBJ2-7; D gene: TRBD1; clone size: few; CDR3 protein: CASNPEGALYEQYF; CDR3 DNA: TGTGCCAGCAACCCCGAGGGGGCGCTTTACGAGCAGTACTTC
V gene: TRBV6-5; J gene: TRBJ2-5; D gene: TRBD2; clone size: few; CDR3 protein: CASSYTIAGAQETQYF; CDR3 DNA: TGTGCCAGCAGTTACACCATAGCGGGGGCACAAGAGACCCAGTACTTC
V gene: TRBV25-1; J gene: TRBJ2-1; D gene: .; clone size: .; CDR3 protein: CASSKKSGTAYNEQFF; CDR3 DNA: TGTGCCAGCAGCAAAAAATCCGGGACGGCTTACAATGAGCAGTTCTTC
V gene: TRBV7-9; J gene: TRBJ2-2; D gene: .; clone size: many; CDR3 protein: CASRSRNTGELFF; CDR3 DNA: TGTGCCAGCCGGAGTAGGAACACCGGGGAGCTGTTTTTT
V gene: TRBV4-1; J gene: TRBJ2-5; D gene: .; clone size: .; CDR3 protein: CASSQVVLQGEETQYF; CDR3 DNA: TGCGCCAGCAGCCAAGTTGTTTTACAGGGTGAAGAGACCCAGTACTTC
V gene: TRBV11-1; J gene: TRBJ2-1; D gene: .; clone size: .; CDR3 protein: CASSVSGTGPSSYNEQFF; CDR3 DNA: TGTGCCAGCAGCGTTAGCGGGACAGGGCCTAGCTCCTACAATGAGCAGTTCTTC
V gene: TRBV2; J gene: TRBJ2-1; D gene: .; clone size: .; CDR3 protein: CASTRAVEQFF; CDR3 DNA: TGTGCCAGTACGCGGGCGGTGGAGCAGTTCTTC
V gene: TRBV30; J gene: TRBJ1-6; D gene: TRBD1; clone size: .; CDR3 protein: CAWNRDSSYNSPLHF; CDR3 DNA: TGTGCCTGGAACCGGGACAGCTCCTATAATTCACCCCTCCACTTT
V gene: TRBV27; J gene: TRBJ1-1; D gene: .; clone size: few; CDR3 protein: CAVQGLGTEAFF; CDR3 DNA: TGTGCCGTACAGGGATTGGGCACTGAAGCTTTCTTT
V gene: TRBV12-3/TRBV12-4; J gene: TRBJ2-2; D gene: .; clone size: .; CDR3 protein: CASSSLTTGELFF; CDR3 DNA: TGTGCCAGCAGTTCTCTGACTACCGGGGAGCTGTTTTTT
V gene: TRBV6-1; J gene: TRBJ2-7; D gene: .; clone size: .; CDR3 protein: CASSEYSGSSYEQYF; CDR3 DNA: TGTGCCAGCAGTGAATACTCAGGGAGCTCCTACGAGCAGTACTTC
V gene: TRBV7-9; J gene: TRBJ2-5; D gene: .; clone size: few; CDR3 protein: CASSTGDSQETQYF; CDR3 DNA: TGTGCCAGCAGCACCGGGGACTCCCAAGAGACCCAGTACTTC
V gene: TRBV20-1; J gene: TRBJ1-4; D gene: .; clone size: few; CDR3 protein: CSARVWNQQGEKLFF; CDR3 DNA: TGCAGTGCTAGAGTTTGGAACCAACAGGGTGAAAAACTGTTTTTT
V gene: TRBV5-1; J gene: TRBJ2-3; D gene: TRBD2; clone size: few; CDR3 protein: CASSSSGGTTDTQYF; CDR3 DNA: TGCGCCAGCAGCTCGAGCGGGGGTACCACAGATACGCAGTATTTT
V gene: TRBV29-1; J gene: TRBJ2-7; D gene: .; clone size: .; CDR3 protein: CSVVTSYYEQYF; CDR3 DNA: TGCAGCGTGGTGACTAGTTACTACGAGCAGTACTTC
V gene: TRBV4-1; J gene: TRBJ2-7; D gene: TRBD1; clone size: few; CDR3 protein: CASSQREGQGNSYEQYF; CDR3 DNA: TGCGCCAGCAGCCAAAGAGAGGGACAGGGGAATTCCTACGAGCAGTACTTC
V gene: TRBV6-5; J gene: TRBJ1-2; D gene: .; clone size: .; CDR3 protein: CASSYSTADGYTF; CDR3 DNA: TGTGCCAGCAGTTACTCGACCGCGGATGGCTACACCTTC
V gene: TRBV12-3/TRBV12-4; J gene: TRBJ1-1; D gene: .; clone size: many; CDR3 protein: CASGRPGAEAFF; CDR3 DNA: TGTGCCAGCGGCAGGCCTGGCGCTGAAGCTTTCTTT
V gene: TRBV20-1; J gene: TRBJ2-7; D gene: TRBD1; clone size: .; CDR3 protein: CSARRTGTSYEQYF; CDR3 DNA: TGCAGTGCTAGAAGGACAGGGACCTCCTACGAGCAGTACTTC
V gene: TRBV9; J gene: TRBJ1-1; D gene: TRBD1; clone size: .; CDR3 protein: CASSVRQGSTEAFF; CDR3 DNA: TGTGCCAGCAGCGTAAGACAGGGTAGCACTGAAGCTTTCTTT
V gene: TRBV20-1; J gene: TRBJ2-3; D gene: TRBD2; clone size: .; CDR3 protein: CSAHLFSGNADTQYF; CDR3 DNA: TGCAGTGCCCACCTCTTTAGCGGGAACGCCGATACGCAGTATTTT